This T cell receptor beta chain was sequenced during a study of shared clonotypes between healthy human individuals (dated by TCRdb to 2018 to 2021). With regard to the full study: The cohort comprised a couple of women and a few men aged 18 to 49 years. Per donor, three plates each were used for CD4 naive and CD4 memory, two for CD8 naive, and one for CD8 memory. To estimate repertoire size and how much clonotypes are shared between individuals, the study performed deep sequencing of blood TCR repertoires from a few healthy adults. To increase sequencing depth and limit assay-specific biases, TCR repertoire library preparation and sequencing were carried out by different laboratories using diverse techniques. Per donor, leukapheresis produced somewhere between about 0.94 and 10 billion PBMCs.

As concerns this clone: Its antigen is unknown. No clone much larger than this one lies a single base away; base qualities are absent.

General findings and caveats noted by the study authors: The genetic and exposure-history diversity represented was limited by the small number of donors. Sampling was restricted to blood, and TCR repertoires in tissue are likely to differ from TCR repertoires in blood. Naive subsets generally had larger estimated clonotype richness than memory subsets. When several donors were compared, the shared fraction of clonotypes was around 4.6% for naive CD4, more than 3% for naive CD8, 2% to 2.5% for memory CD4, and roughly 0.43% for memory CD8. Higher generation probabilities were observed for clonotypes shared by all four sorted-subset donors than for non-shared clonotypes. Incomplete sequencing was indicated by rarefaction of sorted-subset datasets, despite the large sequencing depth. Pairwise subsampling indicated that sequencing depth was expected to affect the degree of clonotype sharing among donors.

TCR CDR3 regions were amplified from genomic DNA by multiplex PCR using the deep immunoSEQ assay. Extracted genomic DNA from each cell subset was spread evenly across all wells of several immunoSEQ 96-well plates, with each plate serving as a replicate. For sorted subsets, approximately 0.2 ug of genomic DNA, equivalent to around 31,000 T cell genomes, went into each replicate PCR. Purified libraries were quantified with a Qubit 3.0 fluorometer, sized on a Bioanalyzer 2100, and re-quantified with the KAPA Library Quantification kit. Every immunoSEQ 96-well plate was sequenced on a separate single-read 150-cycle Illumina NextSeq 550 flow cell. Turning to the authors' computational methods: Because only junctional sequences without quality scores were contained in the immunoSEQ output, filtering matching that applied to full-length reads could not be performed. To assign V/J genes and CDR3, sequences were annotated against IMGT germline references using PyIR, a Python wrapper for IgBLAST v1.9. Any read was removed if the V/J assignment was weak (E-value above 1e-6), the CDR3 was missing, or the read contained stop codons, out-of-frame junctions, or ambiguous translated residues. V3J clonotypes were defined as sequences sharing the same inferred V gene, J gene, and CDR3 amino acid sequence. To compute the percentage overlap between repertoires, the number of shared unique clonotypes was divided by the size of the smaller repertoire. Repertoire richness was assessed with RTK rarefaction, the Chao1 estimator, and Recon v2.1 estimates of unobserved clonotypes. For all TCRbeta clonotypes obtained by the gDNA method from a handful of donors, generation probabilities were computed with OLGA. Sourced from immuneACCESS, this table was stored by TCRdb with only in-frame sequences that have V and J called. A share of the clones is absent; for the studies checked, an unresolved V gene accounts for under half, and the remainder has no known explanation. The V and J calls and clone size are taken from that table; D and trimming were inferred from the DNA. The sample table holds 550,000 to 800,000 clones, of which approximately 79% were seen once. The leading ten clones occupy over 1.5% of the sample.

The germline V gene yields SGHRS for CDR1 and YFSETQ for CDR2. The cysteine opens and the phenylalanine closes a CDR3 of 15 amino acids. CDR3 DNA only is kept here, 45 bases in frame from base 1. The V end loses 7 bases and the J end loses 11 bases, and a stretch of 24 bases separates them. The donors were healthy, HIV-negative adults with no recently reported acute infections or vaccinations. Every donor was a Caucasian adult living in Nashville, Tennessee, USA. CD4+ T cells were enriched through magnetic negative selection, after which naive cells were positively selected on CD45RA and the remaining negative fraction served as the memory subset. After blood collection by leukapheresis, PBMCs were isolated using Ficoll-Histopaque density gradient centrifugation and then cryopreserved in the vapor phase of liquid nitrogen. Analytical flow cytometry was used to check the purity and quantity of every magnetically sorted T cell population. Each sorted fraction had its genomic DNA isolated and then quantified by UV absorbance on a Nanodrop 2000c.

The sample comprised memory CD4+ T cells sorted from blood. Explained via the paper, the cell subset or site label denotes: CD45RA-negative fraction. The chain was built from TRBV5-1 and TRBJ1-4; TRBD1 could be the D gene, as 5 bases match. The receptor was derived from a woman aged 25 to 39 in good health. The DNA reads as follows: TGCGCCAGCCCCCTCTCGAACAACTCCGGGGCCAAACTGTTTTTT. This sequence encodes CASPLSNNSGAKLFF.